This T cell receptor (beta chain) was obtained from a study of T cells expressing NK-cell markers. Study context: The study sequenced eight donors, seven HCMV-seropositive and one seronegative.

5'RACE template switching with UMIs produced the TCR beta cDNA. TCRdb re-called the 5' RACE reads; one entry per CDR3 protein, DNA not given. The sample data list some 340,000 distinct CDR3 sequences. This TCR was recovered from a man aged 18-70 years in good health. The sequencing sample was made of blood T cells: a sorted CD56 or NKG2C T cell subset, CD4+ or CD8+ T cells, or bulk PBMC T cells (not recorded which).

CDR3 sequence: CASSPSGHLLDTQYF. The genes are TRBV7-9 and TRBJ2-3; TCRdb picks TRBD2, but there is no DNA to check that call. There are 15 residues in the CDR3. Germline loops: CDR1 SEHNR, CDR2 FQNEAQ (reference sequence). The variable domain in full, with the rest retrieved from reference TRBV7-9 and TRBJ2-3, is DTGVSQNPRHKITKRGQNVTFRCDPISEHNRLYWYRQTLGQGPEFLTYFQNEAQLEKSRLLSDRFSAERPKGSFSTLEIQRTEQGDSAMYLCASSPSGHLLDTQYFGPGTRLTVL.